A selection of T cell receptor beta chains follows, all from one sample in a study of response to subunit inactivated influenza vaccine. Via MiXCR, TCRdb re-called the RT-PCR reads, giving one row per CDR3 protein. Counted here are 560,000 or so distinct CDR3 sequences, about 7.6% occurring once; the ten biggest clones make up over 10%. Sequenced material: PBMCs from blood, taken less than 30 months after vaccination. Receptors were obtained from a man aged 45 to 75 who received an inactivated influenza vaccine. The CDR3 runs from the conserved cysteine through the conserved F or W. The D gene is left open where the match is weak. The size entry is marked missing in some rows and otherwise reads once, few, many or a size class.

d_call cdr3_length j_call v_call clone_size cdr3_aa cdr3_nt
TRBD1 13 TRBJ2-1 TRBV29-1 few CSVGQGAINEQFF TGCAGCGTGGGACAGGGGGCGATCAATGAGCAGTTCTTC
NA 15 TRBJ2-5 TRBV28 few CASSPVEDSQETQYF TGTGCCAGCAGTCCGGTAGAAGACTCACAAGAGACCCAGTACTTC
TRBD1 17 TRBJ2-1 TRBV12-3/TRBV12-4 few CASSPTPGQGALNEQFF TGTGCCAGCAGTCCTACACCGGGACAGGGGGCGTTGAATGAGCAGTTCTTC
TRBD1 16 TRBJ1-5 TRBV27 NA CASSLSGQGGNQPQHF TGTGCCAGCAGTTTATCTGGACAGGGTGGAAATCAGCCCCAGCATTTT
TRBD1 15 TRBJ2-3 TRBV29-1 NA CSVVGTGLPTDTQYF TGCAGCGTGGTAGGGACAGGCCTCCCCACAGATACGCAGTATTTT
TRBD1 14 TRBJ1-4 TRBV7-9 many CASSSNRGLEKLFF TGTGCCAGCAGCTCCAACAGGGGGCTTGAAAAACTGTTTTTT
NA 15 TRBJ2-7 TRBV6-5 few CASSYSGGTAYEQYF TGTGCCAGCAGTTACTCAGGCGGAACCGCCTACGAGCAGTACTTC
NA 14 TRBJ2-7 TRBV29-1 NA CSVDFHVPSYEQYF TGCAGCGTTGACTTCCATGTCCCGTCCTACGAGCAGTACTTC
NA 13 TRBJ1-5 TRBV20-1 many CSGAEGGNQPQHF TGCAGTGGGGCAGAAGGTGGCAATCAGCCCCAGCATTTT
TRBD1 16 TRBJ2-1 TRBV20-1 many CSARDRRGSLVHEQFF TGCAGTGCTAGAGATCGCAGGGGGTCCTTGGTCCATGAGCAGTTCTTC
TRBD2 15 TRBJ2-7 TRBV28 few CASSFGGGTYYEQYF TGTGCCAGCAGTTTTGGGGGGGGGACCTACTACGAGCAGTACTTC
NA 16 TRBJ2-6 TRBV15 few CATSRDMGAGANVLTF TGTGCCACCAGCAGAGATATGGGGGCCGGGGCCAACGTCCTGACTTTC